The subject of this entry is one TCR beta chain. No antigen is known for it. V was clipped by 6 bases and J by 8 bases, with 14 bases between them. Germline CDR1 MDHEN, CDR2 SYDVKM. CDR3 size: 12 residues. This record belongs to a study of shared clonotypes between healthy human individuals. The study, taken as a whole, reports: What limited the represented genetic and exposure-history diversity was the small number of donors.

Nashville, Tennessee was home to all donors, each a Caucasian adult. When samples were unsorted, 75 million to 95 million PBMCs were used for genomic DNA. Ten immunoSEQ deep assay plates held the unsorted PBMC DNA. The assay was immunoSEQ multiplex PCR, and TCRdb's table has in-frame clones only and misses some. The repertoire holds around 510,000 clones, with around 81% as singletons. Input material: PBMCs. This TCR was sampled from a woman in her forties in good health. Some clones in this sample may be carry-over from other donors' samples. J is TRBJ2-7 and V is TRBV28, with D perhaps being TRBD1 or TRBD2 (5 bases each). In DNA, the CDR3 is TGTGCCAGCAGAGAGGGGTCCATCAAGCAGTACTTC. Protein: CASREGSIKQYF.